The 19 T cell receptor beta chains presented below share a single source sample, sequenced in a study of OX40 agonist ivuxolimab in advanced cancers. Data came from immunoSEQ multiplex PCR; TCRdb stores just in-frame clones and leaves some out. In the table there are about 50,000 clones, around nine tenths of which are singletons. Sequencing used CD4+ or CD8+ T cells sorted from blood, obtained in a trial of the OX40 agonist ivuxolimab. These receptors all come from an adult with an advanced solid tumor such as melanoma, head and neck, liver or kidney cancer.

The chain employs TRBV27 and TRBJ2-7; D gene ambiguous. Germline V gene data show CDR1 as MNHEY and CDR2 as SMNVEV (reference sequence). CDR3 length: 13 amino acids. V was shortened by 4 bases and J by 2 bases, with 9 bases between the two germline ends. CDR3 in amino acids: CASSSTVTYEQYF. The CDR3 nucleotides are TGTGCCAGCAGTTCGACGGTGACCTACGAGCAGTACTTC.

This clone was picked up one time. Mismatch with germline at one junction end may stem from a read error. The CDR3: CASSQKGHQETQYF. The CDR3 region has the DNA TGCGCCAGCAGCCAAAAGGGACACCAGGAGACCCAGTACTTC. The V gene is TRBV4-1, the J gene TRBJ2-5, with TRBD1 as a possible D gene (6 bases). CDR1 and CDR2 (germline): MGHRA, YSYEKL. There are 14 residues in the CDR3.

This chain's CDR3 is CASSRVGSTNEKLFF. CDR3 DNA: TGTGCCAGCAGCCGGGTGGGTTCAACTAATGAAAAACTGTTTTTT. The V call is TRBV7-9, the J call TRBJ1-4; D call uncertain. V was cut by 5 bases and J by 0 bases, with 10 bases left in between. The V gene's germline CDR1 is SEHNR and CDR2 FQNEAQ (reference sequence). CDR3 length: 15 amino acids. The whole variable domain, filled in from reference TRBV7-9 and TRBJ1-4, reads DTGVSQNPRHKITKRGQNVTFRCDPISEHNRLYWYRQTLGQGPEFLTYFQNEAQLEKSRLLSDRFSAERPKGSFSTLEIQRTEQGDSAMYLCASSRVGSTNEKLFFGSGTQLSVL.

The V gene is TRBV7-9, the J gene TRBJ2-5; D not resolved. The germline gives CDR1 SEHNR, CDR2 FQNEAQ (reference sequence). The ends were cut back, 3 bases at V and 4 bases at J, with 9 bases in the middle. The CDR3 consists of 13 residues. The CDR3 protein is CASSFGMTETQYF. In DNA, the CDR3 is TGTGCCAGCAGCTTTGGGATGACAGAGACCCAGTACTTC.

J is TRBJ2-7 and V is TRBV7-2; D is possibly TRBD1 or TRBD2 (5 bases each). V dropped 5 bases and J dropped 3 bases, with 11 bases sitting between them. The CDR3 consists of 13 residues. The germline V gene encodes CDR1 SGHTA and CDR2 FQGNSA. In DNA, the CDR3 is TGTGCCAGCAGCCTTGGGACCATCTACGAGCAGTACTTC. It translates to CASSLGTIYEQYF. The variable domain in full, completed from reference TRBV7-2 and TRBJ2-7, reads GAGVSQSPSNKVTEKGKDVELRCDPISGHTALYWYRQSLGQGLEFLIYFQGNSAPDKSGLPSDRFSAERTGGSVSTLTIQRTQQEDSAVYLCASSLGTIYEQYFGPGTRLTVT.

Comments on this clone: This sample also contains other DNA sequences that code for the same CDR3. The chain joins TRBV11-2 to TRBJ2-1; D ambiguous. CDR3 length: 14 amino acids. The V and J ends lost 3 bases and 0 bases respectively, with 6 bases between them. Germline V gene sequence: CDR1 SGHAT, CDR2 FQNNGV. DNA for the CDR3: TGTGCCAGCAGCTTGGTAGGCTCCTACAATGAGCAGTTCTTC. It yields the protein CASSLVGSYNEQFF.

The chain couples TRBV6-5 to TRBJ1-3; possibly TRBD1 for D (6 bases). Trimming shortened V by 0 bases and J by 8 bases, and 14 bases separated the two germline ends. Germline assignment: CDR1 MNHEY and CDR2 SVGAGI. The CDR3 consists of 15 residues. CDR3: CASSYSTGGTDTIYF. Here the CDR3 DNA reads TGTGCCAGCAGTTACTCGACCGGGGGCACTGACACCATATATTTT.

Regarding this clone: Other DNA sequences from this sample encode an identical CDR3 as well. This chain links TRBV6-5 with TRBJ2-1, with no clear D. Germline CDR1 is MNHEY and CDR2 is SVGAGI. This CDR3 region has 11 residues. V lost 6 bases to trimming and J lost 6 bases, with 6 bases between them. The CDR3 loop reads CASSYGNEQFF. The CDR3 DNA reads as TGTGCCAGCAGCTACGGCAATGAGCAGTTCTTC.

The rearrangement links TRBV7-8 to TRBJ2-5; D might be TRBD1 (6 bases). Per germline, CDR1 SGHVS and CDR2 FQNEAQ. V lost 5 bases and J lost 4, with 11 bases in between. This CDR3 spans 13 amino acids. The CDR3 coding sequence is TGTGCCAGCAGCGCAGGGGTACGAGAGACCCAGTACTTC. The encoded protein is CASSAGVRETQYF.

The V and J genes are TRBV14 and TRBJ1-2; D is uncertain. V was trimmed by 0 bases and J by 4 bases, leaving 6 bases between them. CDR1 is SGHDN and CDR2 is FVKESK in the germline V gene. The CDR3 sequence is 13 residues long. This chain's CDR3 is CASSQDLAYGYTF. Here the CDR3 DNA reads TGTGCCAGCAGCCAAGATCTGGCCTATGGCTACACCTTC.

As concerns this clone: Distinct nucleotide sequences in the sample also encode this CDR3. V gene TRBV9 combines with J gene TRBJ1-4; unclear D gene. Trimming took 0 bases from V and 0 from J, leaving 6 bases between them. The CDR3 contains 15 residues. CDR1 SGDLS and CDR2 YYNGEE come from the germline V gene. Written as DNA, the CDR3 is TGTGCCAGCAGCGTAGGGCAGGCAACTAATGAAAAACTGTTTTTT. Protein sequence: CASSVGQATNEKLFF.

V usage is TRBV7-6 and J usage is TRBJ1-2; possibly TRBD1 for D (5 bases). This CDR3 has 14 amino acids. V dropped 5 bases and J dropped 3 bases, with 13 bases sitting between them. Germline CDR1 and CDR2: SGHVS and FNYEAQ. CDR3 residues: CASSASGGDYGYTF. Here the CDR3 DNA reads TGTGCCAGCAGCGCCAGTGGGGGTGACTATGGCTACACCTTC.

V is TRBV6-6 and J is TRBJ2-5, with 7 bases identical to TRBD2. V was pared by 2 bases and J by 5 bases, with 11 bases of the junction left unmatched. The CDR3 runs to 16 residues. The germline gives CDR1 MNHNY, CDR2 SVGAGI (reference sequence). The DNA of the CDR3 is TGTGCCAGCAGTTACGGGCGGGGGAAGACTTGGGAGACCCAGTACTTC. Protein sequence: CASSYGRGKTWETQYF.

About this clone: Other DNA variants within this sample encode the same CDR3. DNA for the CDR3: TGTGCCAGTAGTATAGGCTCCTACAATGAGCAGTTCTTC. This gives the protein CASSIGSYNEQFF. The V call is TRBV19, the J call TRBJ2-1; D not resolved. There are 13 residues in the CDR3. Trimming pared 1 base from V and 0 bases from J, leaving 1 base between. The germline V gene has CDR1 LNHDA and CDR2 SQIVND (reference sequence). Filled out from reference TRBV19 and TRBJ2-1, the complete variable domain reads DGGITQSPKYLFRKEGQNVTLSCEQNLNHDAMYWYRQDPGQGLRLIYYSQIVNDFQKGDIAEGYSVSREKKESFPLTVTSAQKNPTAFYLCASSIGSYNEQFFGPGTRLTVL.

The V call is TRBV28, the J call TRBJ2-1; D may be TRBD2 (5 bases). The CDR3 sequence is 15 residues long. Germline CDR1 is MDHEN and CDR2 is SYDVKM. The V gene lost 2 bases and the J gene lost 8 bases, with 16 bases spanning the gap. The CDR3 loop is CASSLGPRGRHEQFF. CDR3 coding DNA: TGTGCCAGCAGTTTAGGACCTCGAGGGAGACATGAGCAGTTCTTC.

The chain couples TRBV27 to TRBJ1-2; no definite D call. V lost 3 bases to trimming and J lost 2 bases, with 13 bases between them. This CDR3 has 15 residues. The germline V gene has CDR1 MNHEY and CDR2 SMNVEV (reference sequence). CDR3 protein: CASSFRSGVNYGYTF. The CDR3 nucleotides read TGTGCCAGCAGTTTTAGGTCCGGGGTCAACTATGGCTACACCTTC.

The rearrangement joins TRBV5-1 to TRBJ2-3; D gene unclear. V was clipped by 5 bases and J by 0 bases, with 16 bases between them. Germline loops: CDR1 SGHRS, CDR2 YFSETQ. This CDR3 region has 16 residues. This chain's CDR3 is CASSLSTVPSTDTQYF. CDR3 bases: TGCGCCAGCAGTTTGTCTACGGTTCCTAGCACAGATACGCAGTATTTT. The complete variable domain, with remaining parts taken from reference TRBV5-1 and TRBJ2-3, reads KAGVTQTPRYLIKTRGQQVTLSCSPISGHRSVSWYQQTPGQGLQFLFEYFSETQRNKGNFPGRFSGRQFSNSRSEMNVSTLELGDSALYLCASSLSTVPSTDTQYFGPGTRLTVL.

This rearrangement joins TRBV15 to TRBJ2-2, with 12 nucleotides matching TRBD2. Unmatched junction bases numbered 10, after V lost 5 bases and J lost 3 bases. Germline V lookup: CDR1 LNHNV, CDR2 YYDKDF (reference sequence). This CDR3 contains 18 residues. CDR3 nucleotide sequence: TGTGCCACCAGCTCCAAAAGACTAGCGGGGGAACACACCGGGGAGCTGTTTTTT. Amino acids: CATSSKRLAGEHTGELFF. Combining the CDR3 with reference TRBV15 and TRBJ2-2 gives the whole variable domain DAMVIQNPRYQVTQFGKPVTLSCSQTLNHNVMYWYQQKSSQAPKLLFHYYDKDFNNEADTPDNFQSRRPNTSFCFLDIRSPGLGDTAMYLCATSSKRLAGEHTGELFFGEGSRLTVL.

The table lists this clone with a count of one. The rearrangement uses TRBV5-6 and TRBJ2-2; D is ambiguous. V was clipped by 2 bases and J by 2 bases, with 7 bases between them. Germline loops: CDR1 SGHDT, CDR2 YYEEEE. There are 14 residues in the CDR3. The CDR3 nucleotides are TGTGCCAGCAGCTTTGGCTCAAACACCGGGGAGCTGTTTTTT. Its protein is CASSFGSNTGELFF.